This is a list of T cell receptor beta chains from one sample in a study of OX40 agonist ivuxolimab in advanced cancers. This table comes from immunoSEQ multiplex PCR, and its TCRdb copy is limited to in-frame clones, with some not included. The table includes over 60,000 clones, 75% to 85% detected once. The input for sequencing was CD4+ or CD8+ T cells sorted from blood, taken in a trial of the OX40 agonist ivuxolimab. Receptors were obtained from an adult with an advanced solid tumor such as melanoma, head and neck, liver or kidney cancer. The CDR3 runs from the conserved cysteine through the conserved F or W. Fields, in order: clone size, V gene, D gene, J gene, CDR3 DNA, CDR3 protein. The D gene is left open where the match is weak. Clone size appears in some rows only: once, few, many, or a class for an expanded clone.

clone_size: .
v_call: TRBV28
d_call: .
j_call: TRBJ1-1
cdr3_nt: TGTGCCAGCAGGATCTCAGCTTCGGGGGGTGAAGCTTTCTTT
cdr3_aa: CASRISASGGEAFF

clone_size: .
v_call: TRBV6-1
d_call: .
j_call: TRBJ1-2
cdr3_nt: TGTGCCAGCAGTGAATCAGGGCTGTATGGCTACACCTTC
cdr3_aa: CASSESGLYGYTF

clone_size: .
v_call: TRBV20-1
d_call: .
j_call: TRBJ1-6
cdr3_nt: TGCAGTGCGCGAAGACACCACCTCCACTTT
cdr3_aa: CSARRHHLHF

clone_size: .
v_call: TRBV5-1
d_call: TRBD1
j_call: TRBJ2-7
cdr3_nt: TGCGCCAGCAGCTTGGGGGGCAGGGGGCCCTACGAGCAGTACTTC
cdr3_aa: CASSLGGRGPYEQYF

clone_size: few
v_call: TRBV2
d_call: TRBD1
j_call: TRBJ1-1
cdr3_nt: TGTGCCAGCAGCGGAAGGACAGGGGGCGAGGGAGCTTTCTTT
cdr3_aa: CASSGRTGGEGAFF

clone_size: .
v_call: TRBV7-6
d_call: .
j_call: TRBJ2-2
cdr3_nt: TGTGCCAGCAGCTCTACTGCAGGGGCGCAGGGTACCGGGGAGCTGTTTTTT
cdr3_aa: CASSSTAGAQGTGELFF

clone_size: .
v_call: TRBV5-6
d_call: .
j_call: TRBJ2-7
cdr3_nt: TGTGCCAGCAGCTTGGCTTTAGACAGGTCTACCTACGAGCAGTACTTC
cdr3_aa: CASSLALDRSTYEQYF

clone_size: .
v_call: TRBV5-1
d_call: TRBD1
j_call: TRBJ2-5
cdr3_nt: TGCGCCAGCAGCTTCCGGCAGGGGGTGCAAGAGACCCAGTACTTC
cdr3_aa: CASSFRQGVQETQYF

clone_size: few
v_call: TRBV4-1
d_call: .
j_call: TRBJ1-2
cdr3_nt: TGCGCCAGCAGCCAAGATTTGAGAGGGTGGGGCTACACCTTC
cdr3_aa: CASSQDLRGWGYTF

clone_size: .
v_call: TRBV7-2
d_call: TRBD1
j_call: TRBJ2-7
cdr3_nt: TGTGCCAGCAGCCCTCCGGGACAGGGAGCGTACGAGCAGTACTTC
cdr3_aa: CASSPPGQGAYEQYF

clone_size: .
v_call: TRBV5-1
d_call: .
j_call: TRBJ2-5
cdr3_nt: TGCGCCAGCAGCTCGGGGGAGACCCAGTACTTC
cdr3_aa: CASSSGETQYF

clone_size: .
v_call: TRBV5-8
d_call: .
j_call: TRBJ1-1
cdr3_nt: TGTGCCAGCAGCCGGGGTGTGGGGAACACTGAAGCTTTCTTT
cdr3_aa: CASSRGVGNTEAFF

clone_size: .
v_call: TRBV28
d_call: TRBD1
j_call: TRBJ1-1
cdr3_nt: TGTGCCGGCTCCACAGGGGGTGTCACTGAAGCTTTCTTT
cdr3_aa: CAGSTGGVTEAFF

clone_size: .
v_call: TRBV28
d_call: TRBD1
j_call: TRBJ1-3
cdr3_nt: TGTGCCAGCAGTCCGCCGGGACAGGGATCCACCATATATTTT
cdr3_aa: CASSPPGQGSTIYF

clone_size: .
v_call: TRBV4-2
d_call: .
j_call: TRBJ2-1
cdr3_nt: TGTGCCAGCAGCCAAGATAGGGCGGGGCTACTCTACAATGAGCAGTTCTTC
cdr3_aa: CASSQDRAGLLYNEQFF

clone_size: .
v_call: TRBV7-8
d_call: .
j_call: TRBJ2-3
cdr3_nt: TGTGCCAGCAGCCCCTTGTCGGGGTTTACAGATACGCAGTATTTT
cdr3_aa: CASSPLSGFTDTQYF

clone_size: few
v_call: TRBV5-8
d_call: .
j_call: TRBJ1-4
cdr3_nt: TGTGCCAGCAGCTCTTCGGATCACAGGCCGGATGAAAAACTGTTTTTT
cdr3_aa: CASSSSDHRPDEKLFF

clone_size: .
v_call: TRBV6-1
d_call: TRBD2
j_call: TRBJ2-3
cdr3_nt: TGTGCCAGCAGTGGGAGACTAGCGGGGGGTCTGGATACGCAGTATTTT
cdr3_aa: CASSGRLAGGLDTQYF

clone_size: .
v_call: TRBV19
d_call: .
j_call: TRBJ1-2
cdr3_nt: TGTGCCAGTAGCGAGGGGGGGACCTATGGCTACACCTTC
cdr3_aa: CASSEGGTYGYTF

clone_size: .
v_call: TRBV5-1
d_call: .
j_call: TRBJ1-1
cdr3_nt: TGCGCCAGCAGAGGGAACACTGAAGCTTTCTTT
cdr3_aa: CASRGNTEAFF

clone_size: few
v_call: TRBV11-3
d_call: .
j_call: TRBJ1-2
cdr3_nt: TGTGCCAGCAGCTCAGACGGAGGGTCAGGCTACACCTTC
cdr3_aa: CASSSDGGSGYTF

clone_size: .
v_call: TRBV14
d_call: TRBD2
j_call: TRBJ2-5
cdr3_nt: TGTGCCAGCAGCCAACAGCTAGCGGGGTCGGAGACCCAGTACTTC
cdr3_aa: CASSQQLAGSETQYF

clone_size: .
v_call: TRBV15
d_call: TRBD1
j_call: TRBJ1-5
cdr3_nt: TGTGCCACCAGCAACACAGGGGCGGATCAGCCCCAGCATTTT
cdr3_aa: CATSNTGADQPQHF

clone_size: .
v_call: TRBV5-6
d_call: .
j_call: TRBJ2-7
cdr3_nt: TGTGCCAGCGATCCGGGGACGCTCCGATCCTCAGGCGAGCAGTACTTC
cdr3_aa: CASDPGTLRSSGEQYF

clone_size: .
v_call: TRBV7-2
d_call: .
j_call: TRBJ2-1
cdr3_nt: TGTGCCAGCAGCCGCGCGTGGGAGAACAATGAGCAGTTCTTC
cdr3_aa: CASSRAWENNEQFF

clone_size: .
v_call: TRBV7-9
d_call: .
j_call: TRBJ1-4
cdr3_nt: TGTGCCAGCAGCTTAGCTGGGCAGGGAAATGAAAAACTGTTTTTT
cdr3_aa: CASSLAGQGNEKLFF

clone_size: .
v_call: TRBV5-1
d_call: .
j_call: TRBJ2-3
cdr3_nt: TGCGCCAGCAGCTTGGGGGCCAGCACAGATACGCAGTATTTT
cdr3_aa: CASSLGASTDTQYF

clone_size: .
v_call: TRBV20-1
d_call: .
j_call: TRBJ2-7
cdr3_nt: TGCAGTGCTAGTTTAGGAGGGGAGCAGTACTTC
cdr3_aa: CSASLGGEQYF

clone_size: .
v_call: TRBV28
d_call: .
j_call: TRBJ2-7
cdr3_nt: TGTGCCACCCAAAATACGTTATTGACCTACGAGCAGTACTTC
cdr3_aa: CATQNTLLTYEQYF

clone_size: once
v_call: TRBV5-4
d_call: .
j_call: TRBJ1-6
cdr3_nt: TGTGCCAGCAGCCTAGAAATGGGCTCCTATAATTCACCCCTCCACTTT
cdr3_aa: CASSLEMGSYNSPLHF

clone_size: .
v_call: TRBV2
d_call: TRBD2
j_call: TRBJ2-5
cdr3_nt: TGTGCCAGCAGTGGACCAGCGGGGGGGCTTGAGACCCAGTACTTC
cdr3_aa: CASSGPAGGLETQYF

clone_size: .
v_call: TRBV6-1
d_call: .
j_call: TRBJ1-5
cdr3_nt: TGTGCCAGCAGTGAAGTAACAGGATATCAGCCCCAGCATTTT
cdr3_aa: CASSEVTGYQPQHF

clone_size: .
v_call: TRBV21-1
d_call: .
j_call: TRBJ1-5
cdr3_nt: TGTGCCAGCAGCAAAGTTGTGGATAGTCAGCCCCAGCATTTT
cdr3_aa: CASSKVVDSQPQHF

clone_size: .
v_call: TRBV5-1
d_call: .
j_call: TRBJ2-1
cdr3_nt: TGCGCCAGCAGCAAAACCGGGACTTTCTCTTACAATGAGCAGTTCTTC
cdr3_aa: CASSKTGTFSYNEQFF

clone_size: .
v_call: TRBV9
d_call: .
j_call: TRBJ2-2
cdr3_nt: TGTGCCAGCGAACGGGGGCCGAACACCGGGGAGCTGTTTTTT
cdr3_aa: CASERGPNTGELFF

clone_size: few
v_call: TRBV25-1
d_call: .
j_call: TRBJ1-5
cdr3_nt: TGTGCCAGCAGTAGGACAGCTTTCCTTAATCAGCCCCAGCATTTT
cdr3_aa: CASSRTAFLNQPQHF

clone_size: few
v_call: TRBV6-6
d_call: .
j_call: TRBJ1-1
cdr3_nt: TGTGCCAGCCGGATGGCTGAAGCTTTCTTT
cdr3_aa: CASRMAEAFF

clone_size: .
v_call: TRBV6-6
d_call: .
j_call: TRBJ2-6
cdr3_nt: TGTGCCAGCAGTTCCGTGGCCGGCGCCAACGTCCTGACTTTC
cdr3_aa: CASSSVAGANVLTF

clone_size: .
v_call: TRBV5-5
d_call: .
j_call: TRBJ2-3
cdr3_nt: TGTGCCAGCACCGACCCGATACGGACATTCACAGATACGCAGTATTTT
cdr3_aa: CASTDPIRTFTDTQYF

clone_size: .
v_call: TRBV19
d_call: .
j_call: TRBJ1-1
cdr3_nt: TGTGCCAGCAAAACGCAGGGGAACACTGAAGCTTTCTTT
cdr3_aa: CASKTQGNTEAFF

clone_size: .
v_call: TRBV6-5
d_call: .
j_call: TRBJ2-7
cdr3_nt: TGTGCCAGCAGGACACGGACAGAGGGCGAGCAGTACTTC
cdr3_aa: CASRTRTEGEQYF

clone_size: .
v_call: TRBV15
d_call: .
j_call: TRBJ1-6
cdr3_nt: TGTGCCACCAGCAACCGTAACAGGGACCCCCTCCACTTT
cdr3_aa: CATSNRNRDPLHF

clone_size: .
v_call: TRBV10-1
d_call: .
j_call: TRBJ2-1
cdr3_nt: TGCGCCAGCAGTGAGTCGAGGCAGCGGGCGCCCTACAATGAGCAGTTCTTC
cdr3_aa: CASSESRQRAPYNEQFF

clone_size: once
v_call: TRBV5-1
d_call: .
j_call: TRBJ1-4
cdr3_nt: TGCGCCAGCAGCTCGACCGGTATAACTAATGAAAAACTGTTTTTT
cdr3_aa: CASSSTGITNEKLFF

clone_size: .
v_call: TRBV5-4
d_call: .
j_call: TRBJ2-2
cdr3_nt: TGTGCCAGCAGCTTGACTAGTATCGGGGAGCTGTTTTTT
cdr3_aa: CASSLTSIGELFF

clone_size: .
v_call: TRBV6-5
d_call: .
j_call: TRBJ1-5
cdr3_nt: TGTGCCAGCCGGCGGGGGAATAGCAATCAGCCCCAGCATTTT
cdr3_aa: CASRRGNSNQPQHF

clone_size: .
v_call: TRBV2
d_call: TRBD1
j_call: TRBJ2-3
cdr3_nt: TGTGCCAGCAGCGGGACAGGGGTTATTGCAGATACGCAGTATTTT
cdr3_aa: CASSGTGVIADTQYF